Below are 5 T cell receptor beta chains sequenced from a single sample in a study of T cell responses to AZD1222 COVID-19 vaccine. Libraries were prepared by immunoSEQ multiplex PCR; TCRdb keeps only in-frame clonotypes and omits some of them. This sample has around 100,000 clones, with 70% to 90% found just once. The source material was peripheral blood, sampled 28 days after the second AZD1222 dose. All receptors come from an adult who received the AZD1222 COVID-19 vaccine.

The chain uses TRBV5-5 and TRBJ2-1; no definite D call. Germline CDR1 reads SGHKS; CDR2 reads YYEKEE (reference sequence). CDR3 length: 13 residues. V lost 0 bases, J lost 5 bases, and 6 bases lay in between. The CDR3 is CASSLGADNEQFF. The CDR3 DNA sequence: TGTGCCAGCAGCTTGGGGGCGGACAATGAGCAGTTCTTC.

The chain couples TRBV28 to TRBJ2-1; 7 bases fit TRBD1. The CDR3 is 14 amino acids. The germline gives CDR1 MDHEN, CDR2 SYDVKM. The V and J ends lost 4 bases and 5 bases, in that order; junction bases with no gene match: 5. CDR3 loop: CASSSTGLDNEQFF. The CDR3 bases are TGTGCCAGCAGTTCGACAGGGTTGGACAATGAGCAGTTCTTC.

The V gene is TRBV9, the J gene TRBJ1-2; 7 nucleotides match TRBD1. CDR1 and CDR2 (germline): SGDLS, YYNGEE. The CDR3 consists of 14 residues. After removal of 3 bases from V and 4 bases from J, the junction contained 6 bases not matched to a gene. CDR3 in amino acids: CASSATGSSYGYTF. The CDR3 bases are TGTGCCAGCAGCGCGACAGGGTCAAGCTATGGCTACACCTTC.

The gene calls are TRBV9 and TRBJ1-2; TRBD1 agrees at 7 bases. Per germline, CDR1 SGDLS and CDR2 YYNGEE. V lost 4 bases and J lost 8; bases outside the gene matches: 8. This CDR3 contains 13 residues. The CDR3 sequence: CASSSTGHVGYTF. The CDR3 DNA reads TGTGCCAGCAGCTCGACAGGGCACGTCGGCTACACCTTC.

This clone has only a few counts. V usage is TRBV21-1 and J usage is TRBJ2-1; the table's TRBD2 call for D was not verified on the DNA. TRBV21-1 is given as a pseudogene. CDR3 length: 16 amino acids. The CDR3 bases are TGTGCCAGCAGCAGTCCTAGCGGGGATTCCTACAATGAGCAGTTCTTC. Translated, it gives CASSSPSGDSYNEQFF.